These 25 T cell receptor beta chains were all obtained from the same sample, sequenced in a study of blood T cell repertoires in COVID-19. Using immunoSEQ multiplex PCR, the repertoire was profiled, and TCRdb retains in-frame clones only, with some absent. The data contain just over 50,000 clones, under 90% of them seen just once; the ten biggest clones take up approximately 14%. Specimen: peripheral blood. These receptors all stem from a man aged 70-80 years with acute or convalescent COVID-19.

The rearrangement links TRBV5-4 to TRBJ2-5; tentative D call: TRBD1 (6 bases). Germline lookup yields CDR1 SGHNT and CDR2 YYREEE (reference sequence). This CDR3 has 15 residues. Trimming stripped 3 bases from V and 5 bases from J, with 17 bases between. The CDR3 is CASSYLTGLRETQYF. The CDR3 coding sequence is TGTGCCAGCAGCTACCTTACAGGGCTCCGGGAGACCCAGTACTTC.

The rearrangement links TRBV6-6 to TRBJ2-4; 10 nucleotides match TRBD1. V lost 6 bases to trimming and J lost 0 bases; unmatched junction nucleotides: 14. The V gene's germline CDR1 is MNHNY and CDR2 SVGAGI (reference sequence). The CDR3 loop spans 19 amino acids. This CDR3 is CASSRSPGTGDGAKNIQYF. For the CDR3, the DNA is TGTGCCAGCAGCCGATCTCCCGGGACAGGGGATGGAGCCAAAAACATTCAGTACTTC.

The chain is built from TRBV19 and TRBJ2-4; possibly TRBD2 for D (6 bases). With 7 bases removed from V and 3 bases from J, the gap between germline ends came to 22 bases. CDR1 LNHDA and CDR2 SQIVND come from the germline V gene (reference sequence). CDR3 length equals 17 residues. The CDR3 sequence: CASTIEGRAGGKNIQYF. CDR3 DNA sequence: TGTGCCAGTACCATCGAAGGCAGGGCCGGGGGCAAAAACATTCAGTACTTC. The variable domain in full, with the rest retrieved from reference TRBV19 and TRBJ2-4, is DGGITQSPKYLFRKEGQNVTLSCEQNLNHDAMYWYRQDPGQGLRLIYYSQIVNDFQKGDIAEGYSVSREKKESFPLTVTSAQKNPTAFYLCASTIEGRAGGKNIQYFGAGTRLSVL.

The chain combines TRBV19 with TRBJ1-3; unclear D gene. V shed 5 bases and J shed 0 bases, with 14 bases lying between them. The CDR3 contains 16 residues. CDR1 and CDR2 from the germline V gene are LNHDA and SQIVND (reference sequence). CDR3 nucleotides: TGTGCCAGTAGTCTCGGTATGACTACCTCTGGAAACACCATATATTTT. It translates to CASSLGMTTSGNTIYF.

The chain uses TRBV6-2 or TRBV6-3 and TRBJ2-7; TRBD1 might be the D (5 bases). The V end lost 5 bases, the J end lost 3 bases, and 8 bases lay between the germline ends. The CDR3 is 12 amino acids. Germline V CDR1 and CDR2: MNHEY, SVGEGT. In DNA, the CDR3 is TGTGCCAGCAGTCTTCAGGGCTACGAGCAGTACGTC. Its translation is CASSLQGYEQYV.

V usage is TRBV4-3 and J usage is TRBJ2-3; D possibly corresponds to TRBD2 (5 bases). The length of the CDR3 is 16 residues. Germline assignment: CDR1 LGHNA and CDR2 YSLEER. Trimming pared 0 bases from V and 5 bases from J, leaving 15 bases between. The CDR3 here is CASSQDLRELEDTQYF. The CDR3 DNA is TGCGCCAGCAGCCAAGATCTGAGGGAGTTGGAAGATACGCAGTATTTT.

The CDR3 DNA follows: TGTGCCAGCTCACCACCAGGGACAGGCAATCAGCCCCAGCATTTT. Protein sequence: CASSPPGTGNQPQHF. The chain links TRBV18 to TRBJ1-5; TRBD1 agrees at 7 bases. CDR1 and CDR2 (germline): KGHSH, LQKENI. This CDR3 has 15 residues. Trimming cost V 0 bases and J 2 bases; bases outside gene matches: 1.

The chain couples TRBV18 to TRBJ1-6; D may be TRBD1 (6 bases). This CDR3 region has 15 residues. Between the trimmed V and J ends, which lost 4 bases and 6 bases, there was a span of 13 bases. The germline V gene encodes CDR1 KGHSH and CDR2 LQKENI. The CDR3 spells CASSHPGTINSPLHF. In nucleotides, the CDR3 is TGTGCCAGCTCACACCCCGGGACAATTAATTCACCCCTCCACTTT.

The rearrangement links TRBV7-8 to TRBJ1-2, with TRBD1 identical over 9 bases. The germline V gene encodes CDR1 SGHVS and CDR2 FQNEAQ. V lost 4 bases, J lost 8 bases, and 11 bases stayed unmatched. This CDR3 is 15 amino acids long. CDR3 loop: CASSSGTGIKVGYTF. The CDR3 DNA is TGTGCCAGCAGCTCCGGGACAGGGATAAAGGTCGGCTACACCTTC.

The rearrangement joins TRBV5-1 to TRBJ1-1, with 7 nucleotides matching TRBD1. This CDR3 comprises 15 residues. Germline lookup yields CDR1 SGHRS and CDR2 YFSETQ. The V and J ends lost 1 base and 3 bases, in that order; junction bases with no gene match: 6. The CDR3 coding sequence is TGCGCCAGCAGCTTGAATTGGCAGGGGGACACTGAAGCTTTCTTT. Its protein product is CASSLNWQGDTEAFF.

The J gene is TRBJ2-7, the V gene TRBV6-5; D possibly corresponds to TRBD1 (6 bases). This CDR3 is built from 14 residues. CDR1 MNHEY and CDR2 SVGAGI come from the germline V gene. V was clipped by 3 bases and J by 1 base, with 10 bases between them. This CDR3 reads CASSYNRDSYEQYF. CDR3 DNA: TGTGCCAGCAGTTATAACAGGGATTCCTACGAGCAGTACTTC.

This chain's CDR3 is CASSVEKGESDEQYF. The CDR3 DNA sequence: TGTGCCAGCAGCGTAGAAAAGGGGGAGTCTGACGAGCAGTACTTC. The V call is TRBV9, the J call TRBJ2-7; D is perhaps TRBD1 (6 bases). The CDR3 contains 15 residues. V lost 0 bases to trimming and J lost 5 bases, with 15 bases between them. Germline CDR1 is SGDLS and CDR2 is YYNGEE.

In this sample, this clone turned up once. CDR3 bases: TGTGCCAGCAGTTACTCGAGACAGGGATCTTCTGAAGCTTTCTTT. As protein: CASSYSRQGSSEAFF. The chain joins TRBV6-5 to TRBJ1-1; 7 nucleotides match TRBD1. The ends lost 0 bases at V and 6 bases at J; junction bases unmatched: 7. Germline CDR1 and CDR2: MNHEY and SVGAGI. CDR3 length equals 15 residues.

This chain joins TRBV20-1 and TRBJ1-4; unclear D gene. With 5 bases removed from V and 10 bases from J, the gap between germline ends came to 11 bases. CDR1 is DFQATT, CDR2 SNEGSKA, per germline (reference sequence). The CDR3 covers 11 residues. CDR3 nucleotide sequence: TGCAGTGCTTTGAAAGGAGGAAAACTGTTTTTT. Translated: CSALKGGKLFF.

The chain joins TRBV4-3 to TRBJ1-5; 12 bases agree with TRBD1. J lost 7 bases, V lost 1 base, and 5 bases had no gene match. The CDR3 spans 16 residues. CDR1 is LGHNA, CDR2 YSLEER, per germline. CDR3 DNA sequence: TGCGCCAGCAGCCAAGGAGGGACAGGGGGCGGCCAGCCCCAGCATTTT. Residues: CASSQGGTGGGQPQHF.

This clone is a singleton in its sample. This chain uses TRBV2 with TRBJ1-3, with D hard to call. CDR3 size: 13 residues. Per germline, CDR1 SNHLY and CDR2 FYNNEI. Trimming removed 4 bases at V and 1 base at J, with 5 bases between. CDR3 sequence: CASSASSGNTIYF. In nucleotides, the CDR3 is TGTGCCAGCAGTGCCAGTTCTGGAAACACCATATATTTT.

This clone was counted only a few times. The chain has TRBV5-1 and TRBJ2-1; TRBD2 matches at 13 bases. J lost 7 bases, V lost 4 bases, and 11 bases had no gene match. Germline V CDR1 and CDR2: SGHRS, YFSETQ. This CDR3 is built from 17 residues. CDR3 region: CASSVGTSGTFGNEQFF. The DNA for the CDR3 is TGCGCCAGCAGCGTTGGGACTAGCGGGACCTTTGGTAATGAGCAGTTCTTC.

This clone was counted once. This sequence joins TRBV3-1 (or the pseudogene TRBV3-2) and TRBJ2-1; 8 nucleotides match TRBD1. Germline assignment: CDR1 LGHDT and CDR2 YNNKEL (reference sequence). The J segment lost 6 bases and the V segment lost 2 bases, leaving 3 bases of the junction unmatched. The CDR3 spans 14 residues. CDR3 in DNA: TGTGCCAGCAGCCAATCACAGGGGGGCAATGAGCAGTTCTTC. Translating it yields CASSQSQGGNEQFF.

The CDR3 protein is CASSTSRQGGGEKLFF. The CDR3 coding sequence is TGTGCCAGCAGTACCTCGAGGCAGGGCGGGGGTGAAAAACTGTTTTTT. V usage is TRBV28 and J usage is TRBJ1-4; maybe TRBD1 (5 bases). The CDR3 is 16 amino acids. Germline assignment: CDR1 MDHEN and CDR2 SYDVKM. With 5 bases removed from V and 7 bases from J, the gap between germline ends came to 20 bases.

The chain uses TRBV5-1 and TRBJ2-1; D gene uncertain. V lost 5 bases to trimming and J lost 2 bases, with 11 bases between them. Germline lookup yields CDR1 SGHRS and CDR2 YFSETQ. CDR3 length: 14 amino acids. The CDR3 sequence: CASRPSTTYNEQFF. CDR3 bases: TGCGCCAGCAGACCATCCACAACCTACAATGAGCAGTTCTTC.

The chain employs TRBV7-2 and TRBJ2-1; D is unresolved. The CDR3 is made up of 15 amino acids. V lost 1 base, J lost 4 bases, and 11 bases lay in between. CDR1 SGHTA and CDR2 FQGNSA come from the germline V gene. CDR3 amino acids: CASSLVGTPYNEQFF. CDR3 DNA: TGTGCCAGCAGCTTAGTTGGCACACCATACAATGAGCAGTTCTTC.

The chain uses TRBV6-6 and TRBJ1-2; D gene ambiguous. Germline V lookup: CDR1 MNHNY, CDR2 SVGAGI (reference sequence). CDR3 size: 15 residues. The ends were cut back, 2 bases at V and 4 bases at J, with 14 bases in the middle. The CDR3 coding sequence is TGTGCCAGCAGTTACCGGACGGACTCAGGCTATGGCTACACCTTC. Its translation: CASSYRTDSGYGYTF.

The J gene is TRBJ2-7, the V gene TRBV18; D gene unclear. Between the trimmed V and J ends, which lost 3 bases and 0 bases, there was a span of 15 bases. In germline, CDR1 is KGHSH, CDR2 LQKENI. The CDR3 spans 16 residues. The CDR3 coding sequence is TGTGCCAGCTCACCTTCCGCACAGTCGCTCTCCTACGAGCAGTACTTC. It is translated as CASSPSAQSLSYEQYF. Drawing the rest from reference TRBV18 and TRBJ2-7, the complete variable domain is NAGVMQNPRHLVRRRGQEARLRCSPMKGHSHVYWYRQLPEEGLKFMVYLQKENIIDESGMPKERFSAEFPKEGPSILRIQQVVRGDSAAYFCASSPSAQSLSYEQYFGPGTRLTVT.

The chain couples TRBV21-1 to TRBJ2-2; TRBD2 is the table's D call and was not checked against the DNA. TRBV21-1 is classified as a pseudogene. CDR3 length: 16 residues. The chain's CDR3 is CASSKDSYANTGELFF. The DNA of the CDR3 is TGTGCCAGCAGCAAAGACTCCTATGCGAACACCGGGGAGCTGTTTTTT.

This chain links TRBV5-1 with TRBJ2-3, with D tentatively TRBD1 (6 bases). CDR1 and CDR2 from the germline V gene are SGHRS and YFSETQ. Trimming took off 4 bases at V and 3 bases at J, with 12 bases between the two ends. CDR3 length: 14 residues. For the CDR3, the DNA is TGCGCCAGCAGCGACCCCAGGGGAACAGATACGCAGTATTTT. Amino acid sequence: CASSDPRGTDTQYF. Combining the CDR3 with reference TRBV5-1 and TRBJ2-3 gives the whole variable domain KAGVTQTPRYLIKTRGQQVTLSCSPISGHRSVSWYQQTPGQGLQFLFEYFSETQRNKGNFPGRFSGRQFSNSRSEMNVSTLELGDSALYLCASSDPRGTDTQYFGPGTRLTVL.